This is a list of T cell receptor beta chains from one sample in a study of CD8 T cell repertoires and HIV-1 epitope variants. Their antigens remain unidentified. The data were produced by immunoSEQ multiplex PCR, yet TCRdb's version contains in-frame clones alone and is incomplete. The sample lists some 5,400 clones; under 70% were seen once. Sequenced: cultured CD8+ T cells derived from PBMCs. All receptors come from a male donor with HIV. Each CDR3 is given with its conserved first and last residue. Fields, in order: V gene, J gene, clone size, D gene, CDR3 protein, CDR3 DNA. The D gene is left open where the match is weak. Some rows have no size entry. The others give once, few or many, or a class for an expanded clone.

V: TRBV27
J: TRBJ2-1
size: -
D: TRBD2
CDR3: CASSLLAGSRRNEQFF
DNA: TGTGCCAGCAGTTTGCTAGCGGGATCACGGAGAAATGAGCAGTTCTTC

V: TRBV9
J: TRBJ1-1
size: -
D: -
CDR3: CASSVGAGTEAFF
DNA: TGTGCCAGCAGCGTGGGGGCCGGCACTGAAGCTTTCTTT

V: TRBV30
J: TRBJ1-6
size: -
D: -
CDR3: CAWSRDDSSDNSPLHF
DNA: TGTGCCTGGAGCCGGGATGACTCAAGCGATAATTCACCCCTCCACTTT

V: TRBV7-3
J: TRBJ1-6
size: few
D: TRBD1
CDR3: CASSLTGAVDSPLHF
DNA: TGTGCCAGCAGCTTGACAGGGGCAGTGGATTCACCCCTCCACTTT

V: TRBV11-2
J: TRBJ2-7
size: -
D: -
CDR3: CASSLVGGFHEQYF
DNA: TGTGCCAGCAGCTTAGTAGGAGGGTTCCACGAGCAGTACTTC

V: TRBV27
J: TRBJ2-5
size: -
D: TRBD1
CDR3: CASRGTGQETQYF
DNA: TGTGCCAGCCGGGGGACAGGTCAAGAGACCCAGTACTTC

V: TRBV13
J: TRBJ2-2
size: -
D: TRBD2
CDR3: CASSLSTSGSTGELFF
DNA: TGTGCCAGCAGCTTATCGACTAGCGGGAGCACCGGGGAGCTGTTTTTT

V: TRBV14
J: TRBJ1-5
size: once
D: -
CDR3: CASSQGRGQPQHF
DNA: TGTGCCAGCAGCCAGGGCAGGGGACAGCCCCAGCATTTT

V: TRBV7-6
J: TRBJ2-7
size: -
D: -
CDR3: CASSFSPTYEQYF
DNA: TGTGCCAGCAGCTTCTCACCTACCTACGAGCAGTACTTC

V: TRBV5-1
J: TRBJ2-2
size: -
D: -
CDR3: CASSLTGADGELFF
DNA: TGCGCCAGCAGCTTGACGGGGGCAGACGGGGAGCTGTTTTTT

V: TRBV18
J: TRBJ2-3
size: few
D: TRBD1
CDR3: CASSPLGGSTTDTQYF
DNA: TGTGCCAGCTCACCACTAGGGGGCAGTACCACAGATACGCAGTATTTT

V: TRBV11-2
J: TRBJ2-1
size: -
D: -
CDR3: CASSLDGASEQFF
DNA: TGTGCCAGCAGCTTAGACGGTGCCAGTGAGCAGTTCTTC

V: TRBV6-6
J: TRBJ1-2
size: -
D: -
CDR3: CASGGSGYTF
DNA: TGTGCCAGCGGTGGTTCTGGCTACACCTTC

V: TRBV2
J: TRBJ2-1
size: -
D: -
CDR3: CASSEETIEQFF
DNA: TGTGCCAGCAGTGAAGAAACTATTGAGCAGTTCTTC

V: TRBV11-2
J: TRBJ2-1
size: -
D: TRBD2
CDR3: CASSPSGTSDDNEQFF
DNA: TGTGCCAGCAGCCCCTCCGGGACTAGCGACGACAATGAGCAGTTCTTC

V: TRBV15
J: TRBJ1-1
size: few
D: -
CDR3: CATSRDRGWWTEAFF
DNA: TGTGCCACCAGCAGAGACCGAGGGTGGTGGACTGAAGCTTTCTTT

V: TRBV5-1
J: TRBJ2-7
size: -
D: TRBD2
CDR3: CASSFSAGVWREGFDEQYF
DNA: TGCGCCAGCAGCTTCTCAGCTGGGGTTTGGCGGGAGGGCTTCGACGAGCAGTACTTC

V: TRBV27
J: TRBJ2-7
size: -
D: TRBD2
CDR3: CASSSGLADYEQYF
DNA: TGTGCCAGCAGCTCGGGACTAGCGGATTACGAGCAGTACTTC

V: TRBV5-8
J: TRBJ2-7
size: -
D: -
CDR3: CASSLEGSSYEQYF
DNA: TGTGCCAGCAGCTTGGAAGGAAGCTCCTACGAGCAGTACTTC

V: TRBV5-1
J: TRBJ2-3
size: once
D: -
CDR3: CASSLGLGGTDTQYF
DNA: TGCGCCAGCAGCTTGGGACTAGGGGGCACAGATACGCAGTATTTT

V: TRBV5-1
J: TRBJ2-3
size: -
D: -
CDR3: CASSGADTQYF
DNA: TGCGCCAGCAGTGGGGCAGATACGCAGTATTTT

V: TRBV13
J: TRBJ2-2
size: few
D: -
CDR3: CASSLATRGELFF
DNA: TGTGCCAGCAGCTTAGCCACAAGGGGGGAGCTGTTTTTT

V: TRBV7-3
J: TRBJ2-3
size: -
D: -
CDR3: CASSPGLAGGGTDTQYF
DNA: TGTGCCAGCAGCCCCGGACTAGCAGGGGGAGGCACAGATACGCAGTATTTT

V: TRBV7-2
J: TRBJ2-1
size: -
D: -
CDR3: CASSAFSSGEQFF
DNA: TGTGCCAGCAGCGCCTTCTCTTCCGGTGAGCAGTTCTTC

V: TRBV6-5
J: TRBJ2-4
size: -
D: TRBD2
CDR3: CASSPWGSGGDIQYF
DNA: TGTGCCAGCAGTCCCTGGGGGAGCGGGGGAGACATTCAGTACTTC

V: TRBV4-3
J: TRBJ1-4
size: -
D: -
CDR3: CASSPTAGGIEKLFF
DNA: TGCGCCAGCAGTCCGACGGCGGGAGGTATTGAAAAACTGTTTTTT

V: TRBV13
J: TRBJ1-1
size: -
D: -
CDR3: CASSLGRGQAFF
DNA: TGTGCCAGCAGCTTAGGCCGCGGGCAAGCTTTCTTT

V: TRBV28
J: TRBJ1-3
size: -
D: -
CDR3: CASRSGTYGNTIYF
DNA: TGTGCCAGCCGATCCGGGACATACGGAAACACCATATATTTT

V: TRBV27
J: TRBJ2-7
size: few
D: -
CDR3: CASSLSGRGNYEQYF
DNA: TGTGCCAGCAGTTTATCGGGACGGGGAAATTACGAGCAGTACTTC

V: TRBV6-5
J: TRBJ2-3
size: -
D: -
CDR3: CASSSQSFGSTDTQYF
DNA: TGTGCCAGCAGTTCCCAGTCATTTGGGAGCACAGATACGCAGTATTTT

V: TRBV13
J: TRBJ2-1
size: -
D: TRBD2
CDR3: CASSSTSDYNEQFF
DNA: TGTGCCAGCAGCTCCACTAGCGACTACAATGAGCAGTTCTTC

V: TRBV2
J: TRBJ2-7
size: -
D: -
CDR3: CASSARGSPHEQYF
DNA: TGTGCCAGCAGTGCGAGGGGGTCCCCCCACGAGCAGTACTTC

V: TRBV10-3
J: TRBJ2-1
size: -
D: -
CDR3: CAISERLYNEQFF
DNA: TGTGCCATCAGTGAGCGCTTATACAATGAGCAGTTCTTC

V: TRBV29-1
J: TRBJ2-7
size: -
D: -
CDR3: CSVDGNPTSSYEQYF
DNA: TGCAGCGTTGATGGAAACCCCACTAGCTCCTACGAGCAGTACTTC

V: TRBV28
J: TRBJ1-6
size: -
D: -
CDR3: CASSFSQGHNNSPLHF
DNA: TGTGCCAGCAGCTTCTCTCAGGGACACAATAATTCACCCCTCCACTTT

V: TRBV9
J: TRBJ2-5
size: -
D: -
CDR3: CASSVGGRTGGETQYF
DNA: TGTGCCAGCAGCGTAGGGGGCAGGACCGGGGGAGAGACCCAGTACTTC

V: TRBV7-7
J: TRBJ2-5
size: -
D: TRBD2
CDR3: CASSLTVAGEETQYF
DNA: TGTGCTAGCAGCTTAACGGTGGCGGGAGAAGAGACCCAGTACTTC

V: TRBV9
J: TRBJ2-2
size: -
D: TRBD1
CDR3: CASSVVYRGITNTGELFF
DNA: TGTGCCAGCAGCGTAGTCTACAGGGGAATCACGAATACCGGGGAGCTGTTTTTT

V: TRBV9
J: TRBJ1-3
size: -
D: TRBD1
CDR3: CASSVGDRPSGNTIYF
DNA: TGTGCCAGCAGCGTAGGGGACAGGCCTTCTGGAAACACCATATATTTT

V: TRBV7-9
J: TRBJ1-1
size: -
D: TRBD1
CDR3: CASSPPGQGWSEAFF
DNA: TGTGCCAGCAGCCCCCCGGGACAGGGGTGGTCTGAAGCTTTCTTT

V: TRBV11-2
J: TRBJ2-7
size: -
D: -
CDR3: CASSLQHEQYF
DNA: TGTGCCAGCAGCTTACAGCACGAGCAGTACTTC